Included here is one TCR beta chain sequence, with context. Everyone who donated was a Caucasian adult who lived in Nashville, Tennessee. Sequencing on ten immunoSEQ deep assay plates was performed for unsorted PBMC DNA. As processed by the authors: Quality scores were absent from the junction-only immunoSEQ sequences, so filtering differed. Generated by immunoSEQ multiplex PCR, the TCRdb table keeps only in-frame clones and is missing some. V and J calls and clone size are as listed in that table; D and trimming were resolved from the DNA. Of 400,000 to 500,000 clones listed, around 80% are singletons. The sample is drawn from a study of shared clonotypes between healthy human individuals. Study summary: The people who gave samples were a couple of women and a few men aged 18 to 49.

The specimen was PBMCs. The TCR sequence derives from a woman in her thirties or forties in good health. Some clones in this sample may be carry-over from other donors' samples.

CDR3 sequence (DNA): TGTGCCAGCAGCACCCTGGGAGGAATAGCCAAAAACATTCAGTACTTC. Its protein product is CASSTLGGIAKNIQYF. The V and J genes are TRBV27 and TRBJ2-4; TRBD2 might be the D (6 bases). The CDR3 is 16 amino acids. Germline assignment: CDR1 MNHEY and CDR2 SMNVEV (reference sequence). The V gene lost 6 bases and the J gene lost 0 bases, with 15 bases spanning the gap.